The next 2 T cell receptor beta chains were all read from a single sample in a study of blood T cell repertoires in COVID-19. Here immunoSEQ multiplex PCR was the method, and the copy in TCRdb shows in-frame clones only, minus some. Seen here are roughly 500,000 clones, about 91% observed once, and the top ten hold around 0.95%. The sequenced sample was peripheral blood. The receptor set was obtained from a man between 18 and 29 years old with COVID-19, enrolled during active disease.

The chain is built from TRBV19 and TRBJ2-4; 9 bases line up with TRBD2. This CDR3 is built from 14 residues. The V and J ends lost 7 bases and 13 bases, in that order; junction bases with no gene match: 14. The germline CDR1 and CDR2 sequences are LNHDA and SQIVND (reference sequence). The chain's CDR3 is CASNDIAGALDQYF. The CDR3 DNA reads as TGTGCCAGTAACGATATAGCGGGAGCGTTGGACCAGTACTTC. Using reference TRBV19 and TRBJ2-4 for the parts outside the CDR3, the full variable domain is DGGITQSPKYLFRKEGQNVTLSCEQNLNHDAMYWYRQDPGQGLRLIYYSQIVNDFQKGDIAEGYSVSREKKESFPLTVTSAQKNPTAFYLCASNDIAGALDQYFGAGTRLSVL.

J is TRBJ2-1 and V is TRBV10-3, with 9 bases matching TRBD1. The V and J ends lost 6 bases and 5 bases, in that order; junction bases with no gene match: 8. The CDR3 sequence is 15 residues long. Looked up from germline, CDR1 is ENHRY and CDR2 is SYGVKD. In nucleotides, the CDR3 is TGTGCCATCAGCAGATCCGGGACAGGGAACAATGAGCAGTTCTTC. Its protein product is CAISRSGTGNNEQFF.